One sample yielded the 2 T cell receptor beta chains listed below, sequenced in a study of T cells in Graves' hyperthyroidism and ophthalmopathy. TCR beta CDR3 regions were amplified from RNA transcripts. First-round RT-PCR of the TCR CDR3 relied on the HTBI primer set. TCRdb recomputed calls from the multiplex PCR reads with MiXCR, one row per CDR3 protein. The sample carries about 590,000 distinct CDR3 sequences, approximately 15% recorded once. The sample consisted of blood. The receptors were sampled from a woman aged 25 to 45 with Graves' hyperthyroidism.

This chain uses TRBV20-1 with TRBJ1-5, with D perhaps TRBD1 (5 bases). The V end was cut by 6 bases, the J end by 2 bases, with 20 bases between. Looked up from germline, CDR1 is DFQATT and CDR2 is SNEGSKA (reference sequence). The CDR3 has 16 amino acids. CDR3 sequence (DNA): TGCAGTGCGGGTGGGACGGAGTTGAGGGGCAATCAGCCCCAGCATTTT. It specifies CSAGGTELRGNQPQHF.

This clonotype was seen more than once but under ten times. CDR3 amino acids: CASHAGARFYEQYF. In DNA form, the CDR3 reads TGTGCCAGCCACGCGGGAGCCCGGTTTTACGAGCAGTACTTC. The chain links TRBV18 to TRBJ2-7; TRBD2 aligns across 7 bases. Germline CDR1 and CDR2: KGHSH and LQKENI. The CDR3 sequence is 14 residues long. The ends lost 8 bases at V and 4 bases at J; junction bases unmatched: 11.